These 22 T cell receptor beta chains were sequenced from one sample in a study of blood T cell repertoires in COVID-19. Method: immunoSEQ multiplex PCR; TCRdb's copy keeps in-frame clones and lacks some. The repertoire holds 8,500 to 10,000 clones, approximately 86% seen once, with roughly 7.8% in the top ten. Sequenced sample: peripheral blood. These receptor sequences come from a human donor with active COVID-19. The donor label of this sample is uncertain.

This chain joins TRBV19 and TRBJ2-1, with TRBD2 identical over 7 bases. Per the germline V gene, CDR1 is LNHDA and CDR2 is SQIVND (reference sequence). The CDR3 extends over 14 amino acids. V gave up 5 bases and J gave up 6 bases; unmatched junction bases: 7. The CDR3 DNA reads as TGTGCCAGTAGTCATGGACTAGACGGCAATGAGCAGTTCTTC. Amino acid sequence: CASSHGLDGNEQFF.

The V gene is TRBV7-2, the J gene TRBJ1-1, with D perhaps TRBD1 (5 bases). Trimming shortened V by 5 bases and J by 1 base, and 14 bases separated the two germline ends. The length of the CDR3 is 15 residues. CDR1 SGHTA and CDR2 FQGNSA come from the germline V gene. CDR3 sequence reads: CASSTGHDRNTEAFF. The CDR3 coding sequence is TGTGCCAGCAGCACCGGACACGATCGGAACACTGAAGCTTTCTTT.

The genes are TRBV20-1 and TRBJ1-2; D not certain. The CDR3 extends over 11 amino acids. Germline lookup yields CDR1 DFQATT and CDR2 SNEGSKA (reference sequence). The CDR3 loop reads CSSATDYGYTF. DNA of the CDR3: TGCAGCTCGGCCACAGACTATGGCTACACCTTC.

V usage is TRBV4-1 and J usage is TRBJ2-5; 9 positions match TRBD2. This CDR3 region has 15 residues. Germline V gene lookup returns CDR1 MGHRA and CDR2 YSYEKL. The J segment lost 4 bases and the V segment lost 1 base, leaving 4 bases of the junction unmatched. CDR3 region: CASSQGREGRETQYF. The CDR3 nucleotides read TGCGCCAGCAGCCAAGGGCGGGAGGGTAGAGAGACCCAGTACTTC.

The sample holds one count of this clone. The gene calls are TRBV7-9 and TRBJ2-7; unclear D gene. CDR1 is SEHNR and CDR2 is FQNEAQ in the germline V gene (reference sequence). The ends were cut back, 3 bases at V and 3 bases at J, with 9 bases in the middle. This CDR3 is 13 amino acids long. The CDR3 here is CASSFIRDYEQYF. In DNA, the CDR3 is TGTGCCAGCAGCTTCATAAGAGACTACGAGCAGTACTTC.

This rearrangement joins TRBV28 to TRBJ2-7; 9 positions agree with TRBD1. The V segment lost 6 bases and the J segment 5 bases; nucleotides outside the gene matches: 5. The CDR3 has 13 amino acids. Germline CDR1 MDHEN, CDR2 SYDVKM. CDR3 loop: CASSLTGGNEQYV. The DNA for the CDR3 is TGTGCCAGCAGCCTGACAGGGGGGAACGAGCAGTACGTC.

The V call is TRBV6-6, the J call TRBJ2-5; the match to TRBD1 covers 7 bases. V dropped 2 bases and J dropped 5; count of bases not matched to a gene: 11. The CDR3 has 16 residues. Germline CDR1 MNHNY, CDR2 SVGAGI (reference sequence). CDR3 DNA sequence: TGTGCCAGCAGTTACGGCCACAGGGGTAAATCGGAGACCCAGTACTTC. It yields the protein CASSYGHRGKSETQYF.

V is TRBV7-9 and J is TRBJ2-3; possibly TRBD2 for D (5 bases). This CDR3 is 14 amino acids long. V was shortened by 6 bases and J by 4 bases, with 14 bases between the two germline ends. CDR1 is SEHNR, CDR2 FQNEAQ, per germline (reference sequence). CDR3 nucleotides: TGTGCCAGCAGGAGGGAGAGGCTTTCAGATACGCAGTATTTT. It specifies CASRRERLSDTQYF.

The V gene is TRBV24-1, the J gene TRBJ1-5; maybe TRBD1 (5 bases). The V gene lost 3 bases and the J gene lost 5 bases, with 13 bases spanning the gap. Germline CDR1 KGHDR, CDR2 SFDVKD. CDR3 size: 15 residues. CDR3 in amino acids: CATSDGVRADQPQHF. The DNA of the CDR3 is TGTGCCACCAGTGATGGGGTCAGGGCGGATCAGCCCCAGCATTTT.

The chain uses TRBV2 and TRBJ2-2; possible D gene TRBD1, 6 bases. The CDR3 runs to 19 residues. V lost 3 bases and J lost 0, with 20 bases in between. Germline-derived CDR1 and CDR2 are SNHLY and FYNNEI. CDR3 DNA: TGTGCCAGCAGTGATCCGAGACAGGCTCCCGTAACGAACACCGGGGAGCTGTTTTTT. Translation: CASSDPRQAPVTNTGELFF. Supplemented by reference TRBV2 and TRBJ2-2, the full variable domain reads EPEVTQTPSHQVTQMGQEVILRCVPISNHLYFYWYRQILGQKVEFLVSFYNNEISEKSEIFDDQFSVERPDGSNFTLKIRSTKLEDSAMYFCASSDPRQAPVTNTGELFFGEGSRLTVL.

The V call is TRBV30, the J call TRBJ2-3; possible D gene TRBD2, 6 bases. Per the germline V gene, CDR1 is GTSNPN and CDR2 is SVGIG (reference sequence). This CDR3 has 14 amino acids. Trimming stripped 5 bases from V and 2 bases from J, with 14 bases between. The CDR3 DNA follows: TGTGCCTGGGGGGTAGCGGCTTTCACAGATACGCAGTATTTT. Residues: CAWGVAAFTDTQYF. The full variable domain, rest sourced from reference TRBV30 and TRBJ2-3, is SQTIHQWPATLVQPVGSPLSLECTVEGTSNPNLYWYRQAAGRGLQLLFYSVGIGQISSEVPQNLSASRPQDRQFILSSKKLLLSDSGFYLCAWGVAAFTDTQYFGPGTRLTVL.

The chain joins TRBV6-5 to TRBJ1-5; 8 bases fit TRBD1. The germline V gene encodes CDR1 MNHEY and CDR2 SVGAGI. The V gene end was trimmed by 3 bases and the J gene end by 6 bases; junction bases not matched to a gene: 4. This CDR3 is built from 14 residues. CDR3 region: CASSYLQGVQPQHF. DNA of the CDR3: TGTGCCAGCAGTTATCTACAGGGGGTTCAGCCCCAGCATTTT.

The rearrangement uses TRBV24-1 and TRBJ2-3; 8 nucleotides line up with TRBD2. Germline-derived CDR1 and CDR2 are KGHDR and SFDVKD. Trimming removed 1 base from V and 3 bases from J; junction bases left unmatched: 14. The CDR3 is 19 amino acids. CDR3 sequence: CATSDLKSPAGDLTDTQYF. CDR3 nucleotides: TGTGCCACCAGTGATTTAAAGTCCCCAGCGGGAGATCTTACAGATACGCAGTATTTT.

The chain employs TRBV15 and TRBJ2-7; D perhaps matches TRBD1 (5 bases). Trimming left V 0 bases short and J 5 bases short, with 8 bases between. Germline CDR1 LNHNV, CDR2 YYDKDF (reference sequence). The CDR3 is 13 residues long. CDR3 DNA: TGTGCCACCAGCAGAGATCAGGGTCACGAGCAGTACGTC. The encoded protein is CATSRDQGHEQYV.

The V and J genes are TRBV19 and TRBJ1-1; D gene ambiguous. CDR1 is LNHDA, CDR2 SQIVND, per germline (reference sequence). V lost 0 bases and J 1 base, leaving 15 bases between the germline ends. This CDR3 spans 17 amino acids. CDR3 sequence: CASSIDLRRVKNTEAFF. CDR3 DNA sequence: TGTGCCAGTAGTATAGATCTGAGGCGGGTGAAGAACACTGAAGCTTTCTTT.

CDR3 sequence: CASSPGDSFSYEQYV. The CDR3 DNA follows: TGTGCCAGCAGCCCTGGCGACAGTTTCTCCTACGAGCAGTACGTC. The genes are TRBV21-1 and TRBJ2-7; the table's D call, TRBD1, has no DNA check behind it. TRBV21-1 is recorded as a pseudogene. This CDR3 has 15 amino acids.

This clone has a single count. The gene calls are TRBV3-1 (or the pseudogene TRBV3-2) and TRBJ2-5; possibly TRBD2 for D (6 bases). The V and J ends lost 5 bases and 4 bases respectively, with 11 bases between them. The CDR3 has 13 amino acids. Germline assignment: CDR1 LGHDT and CDR2 YNNKEL (reference sequence). The CDR3 DNA reads as TGTGCCAGCAGCAAAGGAGGGAGAGAGACCCAGTACTTC. Its translation: CASSKGGRETQYF.

The chain carries TRBV7-9 and TRBJ1-1; no reliable D call. CDR3 length: 14 amino acids. V was trimmed by 5 bases and J by 0 bases, leaving 10 bases between them. The germline V gene encodes CDR1 SEHNR and CDR2 FQNEAQ (reference sequence). The CDR3 sequence: CASSKTRMNTEAFF. CDR3 nucleotides: TGTGCCAGCAGCAAGACACGAATGAACACTGAAGCTTTCTTT.

This chain links TRBV18 with TRBJ2-1; 15 bases match TRBD2. The V gene end was trimmed by 0 bases and the J gene end by 4 bases; junction bases not matched to a gene: 1. Germline CDR1 reads KGHSH; CDR2 reads LQKENI. The CDR3 is 17 amino acids. In DNA, the CDR3 is TGTGCCAGCTCACCACCGGGACTAGCGGGAGGTTACAATGAGCAGTTCTTC. The encoded protein is CASSPPGLAGGYNEQFF.

Written as DNA, the CDR3 is TGTGCCACCGCACGGACAGGGAACACCGGGGAGCTGTTTTTT. As protein: CATARTGNTGELFF. V and J are TRBV19 and TRBJ2-2; 7 nucleotides line up with TRBD1. The CDR3 is 14 residues long. Germline-derived CDR1 and CDR2 are LNHDA and SQIVND (reference sequence). V lost 10 bases, J lost 1 base, and 6 bases stayed unmatched.

The chain links TRBV2 to TRBJ2-1; 11 bases agree with TRBD2. The CDR3 contains 15 residues. The J segment lost 4 bases and the V segment lost 6 bases, leaving 5 bases of the junction unmatched. The germline CDR1 and CDR2 sequences are SNHLY and FYNNEI. CDR3 in amino acids: CASRGGLAVYNEQFF. CDR3 in DNA: TGTGCCAGCAGGGGGGGACTAGCGGTTTACAATGAGCAGTTCTTC.

The chain carries TRBV30 and TRBJ1-6; 12 nucleotides align to TRBD1. CDR1 is GTSNPN and CDR2 is SVGIG in the germline V gene (reference sequence). J lost 9 bases, V lost 8 bases, and 5 bases had no gene match. The CDR3 sequence is 13 residues long. The chain's CDR3 is CASGTGGSSPLHF. CDR3 bases: TGTGCCAGCGGGACAGGGGGCAGTTCACCCCTCCACTTT.